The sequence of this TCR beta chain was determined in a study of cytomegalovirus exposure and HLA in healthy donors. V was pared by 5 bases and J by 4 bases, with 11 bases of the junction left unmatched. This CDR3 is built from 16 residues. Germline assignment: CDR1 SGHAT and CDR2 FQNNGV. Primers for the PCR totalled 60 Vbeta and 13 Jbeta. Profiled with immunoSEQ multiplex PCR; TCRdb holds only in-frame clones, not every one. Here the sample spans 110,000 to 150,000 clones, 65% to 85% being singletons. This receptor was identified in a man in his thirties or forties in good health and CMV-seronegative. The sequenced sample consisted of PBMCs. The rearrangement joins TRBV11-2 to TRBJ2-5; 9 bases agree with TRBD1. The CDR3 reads CASSPRGTGQRETQYF. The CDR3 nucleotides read TGTGCCAGCAGCCCTAGGGGGACAGGGCAACGAGAGACCCAGTACTTC.